This TCR beta chain was recorded in a study of OX40 agonist ivuxolimab in advanced cancers. Study background: Patients were given ivuxolimab, an antibody that agonizes OX40 (CD134). Previous treatment with anti-PD-1, anti-PD-L1 or anti-CTLA-4 therapy was allowed; more than 35% had received some.

Study findings and constraints: Blood T cells, both CD4+ and CD8+, expanded clonally by week 6 at 0.1 to 3.0 mg/kg.

Produced via immunoSEQ multiplex PCR; TCRdb's table is partial and in-frame only. Here the sample spans about 7,800 clones, around 78% being singletons. In regard to this clone: The antigen is not known.

CDR3 size: 14 residues. Looked up from germline, CDR1 is MNHEY and CDR2 is SMNVEV (reference sequence). The V end lost 2 bases, the J end lost 4 bases, and 8 bases lay between the germline ends. The clonotype comes from an adult with an advanced solid tumor such as melanoma, head and neck, liver or kidney cancer. The chain is built from TRBV27 and TRBJ2-2; D is unresolved. This sample comprised CD4+ or CD8+ T cells sorted from blood, obtained in a trial of the OX40 agonist ivuxolimab. In DNA, the CDR3 is TGTGCCAGCAGTTTAGGCAGTTTCACCGGGGAGCTGTTTTTT. It yields the protein CASSLGSFTGELFF.